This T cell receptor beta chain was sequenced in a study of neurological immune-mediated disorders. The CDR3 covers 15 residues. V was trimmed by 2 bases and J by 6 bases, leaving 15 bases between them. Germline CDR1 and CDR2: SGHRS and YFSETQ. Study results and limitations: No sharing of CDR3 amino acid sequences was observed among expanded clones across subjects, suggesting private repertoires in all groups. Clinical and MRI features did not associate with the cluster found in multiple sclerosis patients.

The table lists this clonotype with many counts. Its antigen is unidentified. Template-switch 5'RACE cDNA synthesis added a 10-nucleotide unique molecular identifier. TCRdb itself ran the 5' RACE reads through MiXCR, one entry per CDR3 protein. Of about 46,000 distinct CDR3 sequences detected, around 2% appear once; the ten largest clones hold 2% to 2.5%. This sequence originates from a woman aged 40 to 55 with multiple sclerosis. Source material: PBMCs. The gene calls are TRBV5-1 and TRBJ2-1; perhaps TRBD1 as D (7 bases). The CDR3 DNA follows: TGCGCCAGCAGCTTTGAGCAGGGGGGATCCAATGAGCAGTTCTTC. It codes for CASSFEQGGSNEQFF.